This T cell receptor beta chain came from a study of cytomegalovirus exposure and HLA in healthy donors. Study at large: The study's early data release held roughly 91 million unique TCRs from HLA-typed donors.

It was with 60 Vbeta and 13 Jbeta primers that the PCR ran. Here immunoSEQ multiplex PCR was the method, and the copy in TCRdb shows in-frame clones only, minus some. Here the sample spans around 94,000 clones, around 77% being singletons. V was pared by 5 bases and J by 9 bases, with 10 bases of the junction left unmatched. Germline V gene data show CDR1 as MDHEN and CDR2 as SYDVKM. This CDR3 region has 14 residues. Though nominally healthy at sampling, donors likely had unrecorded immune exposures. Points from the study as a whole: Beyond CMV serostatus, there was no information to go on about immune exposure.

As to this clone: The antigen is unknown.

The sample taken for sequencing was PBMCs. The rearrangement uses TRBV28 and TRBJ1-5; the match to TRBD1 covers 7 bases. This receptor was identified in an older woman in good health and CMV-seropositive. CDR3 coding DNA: TGTGCCAGCAGTCTTCGACAGGGCTTTCGGCCCCAGCATTTT. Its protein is CASSLRQGFRPQHF.